The 20 T cell receptor beta chains below come from one sample, sequenced in a study of T cell repertoires in cytomegalovirus infection. No antigens are known for them. TCRdb reprocessed the reads with MiXCR, giving one entry per CDR3 protein. This sample has around 570,000 distinct CDR3 sequences, with approximately 40% found just once. The material sequenced was cultured PBMCs, taken from culture after CMV antigen stimulation. These receptors were collected from a human donor in good health (CMV status not recorded). Some clones in this sample may be carry-over from other donors' samples.

This clonotype was counted between two and nine times. This rearrangement joins TRBV12-3 or TRBV12-4 to TRBJ2-7; the D is unclear. The V gene lost 6 bases and the J gene lost 2 bases, with 11 bases spanning the gap. The CDR3 is 13 residues long. The CDR3 region is CASRPWSAYEQYF. The CDR3 region has the DNA TGTGCCAGCAGACCGTGGTCTGCCTACGAGCAGTACTTC.

This clonotype was counted a few times. The CDR3 DNA reads TGCGCCAGCAGCCAAGACCTCCCCGGGGAGCTGTTTTTT. Translating it yields CASSQDLPGELFF. The chain employs TRBV4-3 and TRBJ2-2, with D unclear. This CDR3 spans 13 amino acids. V was trimmed by 0 bases and J by 6 bases, leaving 5 bases between them. Looked up from germline, CDR1 is LGHNA and CDR2 is YSLEER.

This sequence joins TRBV19 and TRBJ1-5; unclear D gene. Germline CDR1 LNHDA, CDR2 SQIVND (reference sequence). The V and J ends lost 3 bases and 3 bases respectively, with 12 bases between them. CDR3 length equals 15 residues. The CDR3 region is CASSIQSQSNQPQHF. CDR3 bases: TGTGCCAGTAGTATTCAGTCCCAGTCCAATCAGCCCCAGCATTTT.

This clonotype was seen a handful of times. The chain uses TRBV11-3 and TRBJ2-7; 11 positions match TRBD2. In germline, CDR1 is SGHNT, CDR2 YENEEA. V shed 5 bases and J 4 bases; nucleotides not matched to a gene: 10. The CDR3 consists of 16 residues. The CDR3 sequence: CASSLGIAGGGYEQYF. In DNA, the CDR3 is TGTGCCAGCAGCCTGGGGATAGCGGGAGGGGGATACGAGCAGTACTTC.

V usage is TRBV4-1 and J usage is TRBJ2-1, with 7 bases fitting TRBD1. Trimming cost V 0 bases and J 5 bases; bases outside gene matches: 4. The germline gives CDR1 MGHRA, CDR2 YSYEKL. This CDR3 region has 15 residues. The CDR3 sequence: CASSQDGRGNNEQFF. As DNA, the CDR3 is TGCGCCAGCAGCCAAGACGGCAGGGGGAACAATGAGCAGTTCTTC.

V usage is TRBV7-2 and J usage is TRBJ2-1; D is tentatively TRBD1 or TRBD2 (5 bases each). The germline gives CDR1 SGHTA, CDR2 FQGNSA. This CDR3 has 16 amino acids. Trimming took off 5 bases at V and 3 bases at J, with 17 bases between the two ends. The CDR3 DNA reads TGTGCCAGCAGCCTCAGACCCGGGACGCTCTACAATGAGCAGTTCTTC. Its translation: CASSLRPGTLYNEQFF.

This clonotype appeared a few times. The chain uses TRBV7-2 and TRBJ2-7, with 10 bases aligning to TRBD2. Germline V CDR1 and CDR2: SGHTA, FQGNSA. This CDR3 contains 16 residues. The ends lost 1 base at V and 4 bases at J; junction bases unmatched: 7. For the CDR3, the DNA is TGTGCCAGCAGCTTAGTCCCACTAGCGGGGTCTTACGAGCAGTACTTC. As protein: CASSLVPLAGSYEQYF.

This rearrangement joins TRBV27 to TRBJ2-4; D uncertain. Between the trimmed V and J ends, which lost 4 bases and 0 bases, there was a span of 13 bases. The CDR3 consists of 16 residues. Germline CDR1 reads MNHEY; CDR2 reads SMNVEV (reference sequence). The CDR3: CASSSSPRLAKNIQYF. The CDR3 DNA sequence: TGTGCCAGCAGTTCGTCCCCCAGGCTAGCCAAAAACATTCAGTACTTC.

A few counts support this clonotype. CDR3 sequence: CASSLQGGYEQYF. The DNA of the CDR3 is TGTGCCAGCTCACTACAGGGGGGGTACGAGCAGTACTTC. V usage is TRBV18 and J usage is TRBJ2-7; D may be TRBD1 (8 bases). CDR3 size: 13 residues. CDR1 and CDR2 (germline): KGHSH, LQKENI. V dropped 4 bases and J dropped 4 bases, with 11 bases sitting between them. The entire variable domain, with the rest obtained from reference TRBV18 and TRBJ2-7, is as follows: NAGVMQNPRHLVRRRGQEARLRCSPMKGHSHVYWYRQLPEEGLKFMVYLQKENIIDESGMPKERFSAEFPKEGPSILRIQQVVRGDSAAYFCASSLQGGYEQYFGPGTRLTVT.

This clonotype showed up many times. The V call is TRBV7-2, the J call TRBJ1-6; TRBD1 might be the D (5 bases). The CDR3 consists of 14 residues. The V end was cut by 5 bases, the J end by 9 bases, with 14 bases between. Per the germline V gene, CDR1 is SGHTA and CDR2 is FQGNSA. CDR3 in amino acids: CASSPGIAASPLHF. CDR3 coding DNA: TGTGCCAGCAGCCCAGGGATAGCAGCTTCACCCCTCCACTTT.

This clonotype showed up just a few times. The chain uses TRBV7-6 and TRBJ1-4; D uncertain. Germline V gene lookup returns CDR1 SGHVS and CDR2 FNYEAQ. The CDR3 has 14 residues. Trimming stripped 6 bases from V and 3 bases from J, with 11 bases between. CDR3 amino acids: CASSPEGSNEKLFF. The CDR3 nucleotides read TGTGCCAGCAGTCCCGAAGGGTCTAATGAAAAACTGTTTTTT.

This chain joins TRBV7-2 and TRBJ2-7; 7 positions agree with TRBD1. Trimming cost V 1 base and J 3 bases; bases outside gene matches: 6. Germline loops: CDR1 SGHTA, CDR2 FQGNSA. CDR3 length: 15 residues. The CDR3 protein is CASSLGQGQLYEQYF. The CDR3 DNA follows: TGTGCCAGCAGCTTAGGGCAGGGACAGCTCTACGAGCAGTACTTC.

This clonotype came up a few times. This chain joins TRBV5-5 and TRBJ2-3; 10 bases align to TRBD2. The CDR3 runs to 20 residues. Germline V gene data show CDR1 as SGHKS and CDR2 as YYEKEE (reference sequence). V was clipped by 2 bases and J by 2 bases; unmatched bases: 17. The CDR3, as DNA: TGTGCCAGCAGCTTTAACCCCCGAGTAATAGCGGGGGGCCCCACAGATACGCAGTATTTT. This translates into CASSFNPRVIAGGPTDTQYF.

V usage is TRBV7-9 and J usage is TRBJ2-1, with unresolved D. There are 11 residues in the CDR3. Germline V CDR1 and CDR2: SEHNR, FQNEAQ (reference sequence). V lost 2 bases to trimming and J lost 8 bases, with 4 bases between them. In nucleotides, the CDR3 is TGTGCCAGCAGCTTAACCTATGAGCAGTTCTTC. It is translated as CASSLTYEQFF. The full variable domain, rest sourced from reference TRBV7-9 and TRBJ2-1, is DTGVSQNPRHKITKRGQNVTFRCDPISEHNRLYWYRQTLGQGPEFLTYFQNEAQLEKSRLLSDRFSAERPKGSFSTLEIQRTEQGDSAMYLCASSLTYEQFFGPGTRLTVL.

This clonotype was detected a few times. The chain recombines TRBV19 with TRBJ2-1; D may be TRBD2 (5 bases). There are 14 residues in the CDR3. Looked up from germline, CDR1 is LNHDA and CDR2 is SQIVND (reference sequence). Between the trimmed V and J ends, which lost 6 bases and 0 bases, there was a span of 9 bases. The DNA of the CDR3 is TGTGCCAGTAGGAGGGAGAGCTCCTACAATGAGCAGTTCTTC. Protein product: CASRRESSYNEQFF.

In its sample, this clonotype was seen a few times. V is TRBV11-2 and J is TRBJ2-5, with D tentatively TRBD2 (5 bases). V was cut by 3 bases and J by 10 bases, with 15 bases left in between. The germline V gene encodes CDR1 SGHAT and CDR2 FQNNGV. The CDR3 runs 13 residues. The CDR3 spells CASSLGSLAFQYF. The CDR3 DNA sequence: TGTGCCAGCAGCTTGGGGAGCCTGGCTTTCCAGTACTTC.

The CDR3 sequence: CASSQVGVWADTQYF. The CDR3 DNA follows: TGCGCCAGCAGCCAAGTAGGGGTTTGGGCAGATACGCAGTATTTT. The chain combines TRBV4-1 with TRBJ2-3; D perhaps matches TRBD1 (5 bases). Germline assignment: CDR1 MGHRA and CDR2 YSYEKL. This CDR3 contains 15 residues. V shed 1 base and J shed 4 bases, with 12 bases lying between them.

The genes are TRBV2 and TRBJ2-7; D perhaps matches TRBD2 (6 bases). V lost 8 bases and J 3 bases, leaving 8 bases between the germline ends. Germline V gene lookup returns CDR1 SNHLY and CDR2 FYNNEI. The CDR3 totals 11 residues. The CDR3 region has the DNA TGTGCCAGCTTGGGGGGCTACGAGCAGTACTTC. It yields the protein CASLGGYEQYF. Full variable domain (outside the CDR3, taken from reference TRBV2 and TRBJ2-7): EPEVTQTPSHQVTQMGQEVILRCVPISNHLYFYWYRQILGQKVEFLVSFYNNEISEKSEIFDDQFSVERPDGSNFTLKIRSTKLEDSAMYFCASLGGYEQYFGPGTRLTVT.

This clonotype was observed a few times. The rearrangement links TRBV7-8 to TRBJ2-1; D ambiguous. Trimming shortened V by 0 bases and J by 0 bases, and 6 bases separated the two germline ends. The CDR3 is 15 amino acids. CDR1 and CDR2 from the germline V gene are SGHVS and FQNEAQ. The CDR3 region has the DNA TGTGCCAGCAGCTTAGCCGTGAGCTCCTACAATGAGCAGTTCTTC. This encodes CASSLAVSSYNEQFF.

The chain has TRBV5-6 and TRBJ2-5; maybe TRBD1 (5 bases). Trimming shortened V by 4 bases and J by 4 bases, and 14 bases separated the two germline ends. The CDR3 extends over 14 amino acids. Germline-derived CDR1 and CDR2 are SGHDT and YYEEEE. The CDR3, as DNA: TGTGCCAGCAGCCCGTGGACACTACCAGAGACCCAGTACTTC. It is translated as CASSPWTLPETQYF.